The following is a T cell receptor (beta chain) sequence with its context. This clonotype appeared a few times. The target of this receptor is not known. Per-base quality was not reported, and no clone a single base away is much larger than it. The method was multiplex PCR. Instrument used: Illumina HiSeq 4000. To build TCR beta libraries, CDR3 regions were amplified by Arm-PCR using iRepertoire HTBI primers. PCR products were gel purified before sequencing. The original pipeline was this. A total of some 65 TRBV and 14 TRBJ segments were identified across samples and were used for gene usage analysis of CDR3 amino acid clonotypes. COPE and FqMerger were used to merge filtered high-quality paired reads into contigs. BLAST was used to align contigs to IMGT TRBV, TRBD and TRBJ reference genes, and CDR3 was defined according to IMGT. Highly expanded clones were defined as clonotypes with a frequency above 0.1%. Shannon entropy served as the measure of repertoire diversity, while the Gini coefficient captured V-J evenness. Public clonotypes were defined as clonotypes shared by more than one individual. The raw public data were reprocessed by TCRdb itself: fastp quality trimming at Q25, MiXCR clonotype calling, in-frame beta chains only. CDR3 protein sequences are deduplicated, and each keeps its most common genes and DNA. These V and J calls originate from TCRdb's pipeline instead of the authors' own analysis. Recorded for this sample are about 470,000 distinct CDR3 sequences; 20% of them occurred a single time. The ten biggest clones cover 7% to 10% of the sample.

What the time point label conveys for this sample: persistent/refractory GD, antithyroid drugs over 5 years with positive TRAb. RNA was extracted from PBMCs in TRIzol for both TCR sequencing and RNA sequencing. The diagnosis of Graves' disease followed American Thyroid Association guidelines. The patients came from an endocrinology department in Xi'an, China. Each patient gave approximately 10 milliliters of peripheral blood, collected in an EDTA anticoagulant tube. PBMCs were isolated by Ficoll Paque Plus density gradient separation without further T cell sorting. An Agilent 2100 Bioanalyzer and agarose gel were used to assess RNA quality, and a NanoDrop 2000 was used to measure RNA concentration. The sample comes from a study of regulatory T cells in long-lasting Graves disease (dated by TCRdb to the early 2020s). In terms of the full investigation: Persistent Graves' disease was defined as antithyroid drug treatment for over 5 years with persistently positive TSH receptor autoantibodies. The study was registered as a clinical trial and conducted in China. Antithyroid drugs had been taken for 10 to 13 years on average by persistent Graves' disease patients in the clinical cohort. A total of about 33 samples underwent TCR sequencing, from about 13 patients with persistent Graves' disease and roughly 20 patients with newly diagnosed Graves' disease. Peripheral blood TCR sequencing and RNA sequencing compared persistent Graves' disease patients with newly diagnosed Graves' disease patients.

Sequences MNHEY (CDR1) and SVGEGT (CDR2) are obtained from the germline V gene. The V end loses 3 bases and the J end loses 1 base, and a stretch of 15 bases separates them. The CDR3 spans 16 residues, from the cysteine through the phenylalanine. CDR3 DNA is the only sequence kept; it has 48 bases, read in frame from the first base. General conclusions and limits of the study: Sequencing and analysis were restricted to the TCR beta chain. The authors noted that the small sample size was a limitation that may lower accuracy. Because the primary lesion, thyroid tissue, could not be accessed, the study looked at peripheral blood alone. Persistent Graves' disease patients showed lower TCR Shannon entropy and fewer highly expanded clones than newly diagnosed patients, suggesting clonal expansion. Persistent patients shared more public clonotypes among themselves (around 3,000) than newly diagnosed patients did (about 970). Preferential use of TRBV28, TRBJ1-2 and TRBJ2-5 was observed in persistent disease, whereas TRBV20-1 and TRBJ2-1 were favored in newly diagnosed disease.

The chain is made from TRBV6-2 or TRBV6-3 and TRBJ1-1, and the D gene may be TRBD1, 6 bases matching. The TCR was taken from a female donor with Graves disease. This sample comprised peripheral blood mononuclear cells (PBMCs), obtained when the disease was refractory, from a patient treated with antithyroid drugs. The CDR3 reads as follows: CASSYGQLGSNTEAFF. The sequenced DNA: TGTGCCAGCAGTTATGGACAGTTGGGCTCGAACACTGAAGCTTTCTTT.